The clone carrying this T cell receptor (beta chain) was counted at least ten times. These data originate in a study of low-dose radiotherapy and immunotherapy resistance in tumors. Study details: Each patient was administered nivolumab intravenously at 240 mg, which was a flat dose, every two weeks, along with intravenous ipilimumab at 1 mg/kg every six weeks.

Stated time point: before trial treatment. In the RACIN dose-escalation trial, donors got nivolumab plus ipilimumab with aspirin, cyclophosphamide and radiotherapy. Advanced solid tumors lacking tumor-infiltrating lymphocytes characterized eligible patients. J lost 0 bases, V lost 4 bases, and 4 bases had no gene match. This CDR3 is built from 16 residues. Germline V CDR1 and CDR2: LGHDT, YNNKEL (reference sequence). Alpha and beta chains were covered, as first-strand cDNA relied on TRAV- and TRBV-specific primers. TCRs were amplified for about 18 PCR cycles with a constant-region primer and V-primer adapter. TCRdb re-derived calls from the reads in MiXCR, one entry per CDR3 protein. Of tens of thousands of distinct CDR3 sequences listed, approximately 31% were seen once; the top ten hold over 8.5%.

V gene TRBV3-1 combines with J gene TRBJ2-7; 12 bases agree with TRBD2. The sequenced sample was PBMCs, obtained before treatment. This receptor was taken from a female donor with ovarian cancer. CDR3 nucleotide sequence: TGTGCCAGCAGCCCAGGACTAGCGGGGAGCTCCTACGAGCAGTACTTC. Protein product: CASSPGLAGSSYEQYF.